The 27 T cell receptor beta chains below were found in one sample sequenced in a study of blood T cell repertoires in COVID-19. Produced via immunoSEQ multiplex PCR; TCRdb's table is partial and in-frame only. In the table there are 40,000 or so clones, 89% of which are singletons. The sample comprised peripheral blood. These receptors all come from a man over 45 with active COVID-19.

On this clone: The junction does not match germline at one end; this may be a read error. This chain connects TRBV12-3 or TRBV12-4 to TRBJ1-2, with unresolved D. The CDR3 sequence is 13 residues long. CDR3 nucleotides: TGTGCCAGCAGTTGGTCGGACTCCATCGGCCACCTTTTC. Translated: CASSWSDSIGHLF.

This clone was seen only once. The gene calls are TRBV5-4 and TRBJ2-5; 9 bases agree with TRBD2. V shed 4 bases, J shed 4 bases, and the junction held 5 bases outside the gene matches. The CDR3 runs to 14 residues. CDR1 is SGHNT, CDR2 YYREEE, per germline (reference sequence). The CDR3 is CASSVSGRTETQYF. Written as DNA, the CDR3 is TGTGCCAGCAGCGTCAGCGGGAGGACAGAGACCCAGTACTTC.

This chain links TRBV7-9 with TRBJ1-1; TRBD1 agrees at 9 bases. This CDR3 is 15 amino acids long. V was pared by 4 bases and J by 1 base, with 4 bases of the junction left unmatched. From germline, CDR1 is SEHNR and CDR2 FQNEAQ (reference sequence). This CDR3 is CASSSRTGANTEAFF. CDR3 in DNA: TGTGCCAGCAGCTCCAGGACAGGGGCGAACACTGAAGCTTTCTTT.

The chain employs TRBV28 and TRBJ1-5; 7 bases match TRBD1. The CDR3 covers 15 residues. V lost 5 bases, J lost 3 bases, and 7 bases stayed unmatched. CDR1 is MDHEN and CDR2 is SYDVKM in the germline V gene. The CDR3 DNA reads TGTGCCAGCAGTCTCGAACAGGGGTCCAATCAGCCCCAGCATTTT. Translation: CASSLEQGSNQPQHF.

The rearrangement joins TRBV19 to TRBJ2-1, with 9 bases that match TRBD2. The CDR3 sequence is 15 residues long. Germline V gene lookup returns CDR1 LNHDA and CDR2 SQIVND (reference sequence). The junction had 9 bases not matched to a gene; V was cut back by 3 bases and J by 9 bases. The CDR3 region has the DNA TGTGCCAGTAGTATGCGCGGGAGGGTATCCGGTGAGCAGTTCTTC. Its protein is CASSMRGRVSGEQFF. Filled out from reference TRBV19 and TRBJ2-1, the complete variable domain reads DGGITQSPKYLFRKEGQNVTLSCEQNLNHDAMYWYRQDPGQGLRLIYYSQIVNDFQKGDIAEGYSVSREKKESFPLTVTSAQKNPTAFYLCASSMRGRVSGEQFFGPGTRLTVL.

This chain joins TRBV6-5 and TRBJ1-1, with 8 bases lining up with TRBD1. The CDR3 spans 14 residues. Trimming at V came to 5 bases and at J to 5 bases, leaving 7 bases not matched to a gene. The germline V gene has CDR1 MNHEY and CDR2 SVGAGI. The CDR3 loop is CASSLNRGSTEAFF. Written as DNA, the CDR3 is TGTGCCAGCAGTCTAAACAGGGGGAGTACTGAAGCTTTCTTT.

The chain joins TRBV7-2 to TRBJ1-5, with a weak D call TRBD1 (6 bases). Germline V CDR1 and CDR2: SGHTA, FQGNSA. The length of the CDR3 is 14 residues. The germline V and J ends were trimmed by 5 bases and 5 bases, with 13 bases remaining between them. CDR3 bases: TGTGCCAGCAGCCAACAGGGTGTGGATCAGCCCCAGCATTTT. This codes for CASSQQGVDQPQHF.

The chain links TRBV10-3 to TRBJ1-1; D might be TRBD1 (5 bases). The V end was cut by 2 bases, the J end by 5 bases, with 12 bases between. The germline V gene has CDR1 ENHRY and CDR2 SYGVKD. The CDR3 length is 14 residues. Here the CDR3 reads CAISESRSGTEAFF. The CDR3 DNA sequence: TGTGCCATCAGTGAGAGCAGGTCAGGGACTGAAGCTTTCTTT.

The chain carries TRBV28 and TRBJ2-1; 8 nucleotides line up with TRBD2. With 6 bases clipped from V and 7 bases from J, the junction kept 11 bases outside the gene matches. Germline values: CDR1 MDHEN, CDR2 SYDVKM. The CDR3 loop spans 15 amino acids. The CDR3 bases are TGTGCCAGCAGCCACATGGGACTAGGGTCTAATGAGCAGTTCTTC. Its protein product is CASSHMGLGSNEQFF.

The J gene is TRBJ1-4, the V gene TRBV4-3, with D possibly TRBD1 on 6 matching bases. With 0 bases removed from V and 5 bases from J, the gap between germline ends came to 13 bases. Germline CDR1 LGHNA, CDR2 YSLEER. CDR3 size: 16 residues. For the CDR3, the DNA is TGCGCCAGCAGCCAAGACCCTGGACAGTTCAATGAAAAACTGTTTTTT. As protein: CASSQDPGQFNEKLFF.

The CDR3 here is CASSHQVGTDRDTQYF. CDR3 sequence (DNA): TGCGCCAGCAGCCACCAAGTCGGGACTGACAGAGATACGCAGTATTTT. The gene calls are TRBV4-3 and TRBJ2-3, with TRBD2 as a possible D gene (6 bases). The CDR3 loop spans 16 amino acids. The V gene's germline CDR1 is LGHNA and CDR2 YSLEER. Trimming took 3 bases from V and 5 from J, leaving 18 bases between them.

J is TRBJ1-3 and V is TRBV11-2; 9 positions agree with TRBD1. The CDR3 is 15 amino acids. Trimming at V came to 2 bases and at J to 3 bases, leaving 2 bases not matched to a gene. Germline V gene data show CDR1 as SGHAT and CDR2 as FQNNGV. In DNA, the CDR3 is TGTGCCAGCAGCTTAACAGGGGGCAATGGAAACACCATATATTTT. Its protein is CASSLTGGNGNTIYF.

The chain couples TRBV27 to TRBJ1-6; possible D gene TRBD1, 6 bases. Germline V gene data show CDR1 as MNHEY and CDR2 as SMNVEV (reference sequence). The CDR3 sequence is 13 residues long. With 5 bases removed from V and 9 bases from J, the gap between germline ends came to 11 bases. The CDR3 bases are TGTGCCAGCAGTACAGGGCGCACTTCACCCCTCCACTTT. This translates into CASSTGRTSPLHF.

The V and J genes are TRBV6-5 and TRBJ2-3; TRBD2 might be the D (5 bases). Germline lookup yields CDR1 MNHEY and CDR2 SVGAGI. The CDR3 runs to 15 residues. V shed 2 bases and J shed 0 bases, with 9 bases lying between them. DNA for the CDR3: TGTGCCAGCAGTTACGCTAGCTATAGCACAGATACGCAGTATTTT. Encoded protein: CASSYASYSTDTQYF.

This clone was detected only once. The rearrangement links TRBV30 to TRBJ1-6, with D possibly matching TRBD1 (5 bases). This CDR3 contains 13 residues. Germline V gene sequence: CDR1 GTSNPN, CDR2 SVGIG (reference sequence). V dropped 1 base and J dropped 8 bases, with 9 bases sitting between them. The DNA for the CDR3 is TGTGCCTGGAGTGGGCAGGGCCATTCACCCCTCCACTTT. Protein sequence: CAWSGQGHSPLHF. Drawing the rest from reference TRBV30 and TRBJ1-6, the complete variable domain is SQTIHQWPATLVQPVGSPLSLECTVEGTSNPNLYWYRQAAGRGLQLLFYSVGIGQISSEVPQNLSASRPQDRQFILSSKKLLLSDSGFYLCAWSGQGHSPLHFGNGTRLTVT.

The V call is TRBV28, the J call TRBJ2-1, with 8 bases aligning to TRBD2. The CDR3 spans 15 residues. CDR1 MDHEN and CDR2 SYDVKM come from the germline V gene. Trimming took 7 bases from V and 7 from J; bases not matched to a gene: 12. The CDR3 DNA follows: TGTGCCAGCATTACACCGAGCGGGAGAGATAATGAGCAGTTCTTC. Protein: CASITPSGRDNEQFF.

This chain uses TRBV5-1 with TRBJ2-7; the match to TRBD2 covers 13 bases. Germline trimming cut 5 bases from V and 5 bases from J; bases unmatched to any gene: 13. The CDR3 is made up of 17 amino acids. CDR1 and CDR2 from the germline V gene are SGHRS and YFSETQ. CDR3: CASSPGLAGEGKDEQYF. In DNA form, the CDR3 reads TGCGCCAGCAGTCCCGGACTAGCGGGAGAAGGCAAGGACGAGCAGTACTTC.

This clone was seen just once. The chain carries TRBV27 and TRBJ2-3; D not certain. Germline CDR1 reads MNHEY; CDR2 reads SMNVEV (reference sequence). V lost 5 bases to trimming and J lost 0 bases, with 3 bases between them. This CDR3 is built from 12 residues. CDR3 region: CASSHSTDTQYF. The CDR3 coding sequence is TGTGCCAGCAGTCATAGCACAGATACGCAGTATTTT.

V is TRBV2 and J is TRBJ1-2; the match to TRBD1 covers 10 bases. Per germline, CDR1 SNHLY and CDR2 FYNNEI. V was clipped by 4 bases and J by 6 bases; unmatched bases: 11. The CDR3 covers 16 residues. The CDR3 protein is CASSVTGGFPKDGYTF. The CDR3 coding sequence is TGTGCCAGCAGTGTGACAGGGGGCTTTCCTAAGGATGGCTACACCTTC.

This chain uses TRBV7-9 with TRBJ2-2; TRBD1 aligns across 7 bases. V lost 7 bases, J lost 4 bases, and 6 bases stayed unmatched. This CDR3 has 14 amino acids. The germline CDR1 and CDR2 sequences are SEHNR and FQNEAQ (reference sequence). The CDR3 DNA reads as TGTGCCAGCATCAGGACAGGTCCCACCGGGGAGCTGTTTTTT. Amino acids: CASIRTGPTGELFF.

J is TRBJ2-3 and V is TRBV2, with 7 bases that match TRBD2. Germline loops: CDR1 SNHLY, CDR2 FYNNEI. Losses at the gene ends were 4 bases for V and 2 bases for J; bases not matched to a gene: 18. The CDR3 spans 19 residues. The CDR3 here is CASSGLGGRRPAHTDTQYF. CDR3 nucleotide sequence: TGTGCCAGCAGTGGCTTGGGGGGGAGACGGCCTGCCCACACAGATACGCAGTATTTT.

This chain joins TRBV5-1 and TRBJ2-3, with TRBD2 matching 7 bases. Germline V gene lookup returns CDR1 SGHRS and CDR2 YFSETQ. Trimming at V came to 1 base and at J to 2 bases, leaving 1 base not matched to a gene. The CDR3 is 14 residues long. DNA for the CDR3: TGCGCCAGCAGCTTGACTAGCGACACAGATACGCAGTATTTT. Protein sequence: CASSLTSDTDTQYF.

This CDR3 reads CASSPTGVTEAFF. In DNA form, the CDR3 reads TGTGCCAGCAGCCCGACAGGGGTTACTGAAGCTTTCTTT. The gene calls are TRBV12-3 or TRBV12-4 and TRBJ1-1, with 8 bases aligning to TRBD1. The ends lost 6 bases at V and 5 bases at J; junction bases unmatched: 5. This CDR3 is 13 amino acids long.

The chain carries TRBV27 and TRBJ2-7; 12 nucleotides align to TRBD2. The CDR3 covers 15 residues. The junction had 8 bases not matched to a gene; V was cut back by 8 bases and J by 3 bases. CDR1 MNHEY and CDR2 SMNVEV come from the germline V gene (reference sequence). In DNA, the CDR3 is TGTGCCAGCCGAAACGGACTAGCGGGAATCTACGAGCAGTACTTC. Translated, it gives CASRNGLAGIYEQYF.

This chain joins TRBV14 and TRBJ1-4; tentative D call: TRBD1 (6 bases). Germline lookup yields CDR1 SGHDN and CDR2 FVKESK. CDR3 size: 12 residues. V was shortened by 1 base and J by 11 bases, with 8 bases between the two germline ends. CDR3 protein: CASSQAGQKLFF. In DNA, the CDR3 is TGTGCCAGCAGCCAAGCTGGACAGAAACTGTTTTTT.

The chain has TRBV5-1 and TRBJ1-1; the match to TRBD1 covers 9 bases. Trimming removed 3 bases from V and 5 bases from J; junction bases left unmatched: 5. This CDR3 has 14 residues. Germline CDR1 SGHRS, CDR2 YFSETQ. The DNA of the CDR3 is TGCGCCAGCAGCTCCCGACAGGGGGATACTGAAGCTTTCTTT. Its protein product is CASSSRQGDTEAFF. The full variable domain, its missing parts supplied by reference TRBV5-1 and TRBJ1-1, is KAGVTQTPRYLIKTRGQQVTLSCSPISGHRSVSWYQQTPGQGLQFLFEYFSETQRNKGNFPGRFSGRQFSNSRSEMNVSTLELGDSALYLCASSSRQGDTEAFFGQGTRLTVV.

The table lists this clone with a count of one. CDR3 in amino acids: CASSLGPGLPTTGTEAFF. The CDR3 region has the DNA TGTGCCAGCAGCTTAGGCCCCGGGTTACCCACCACGGGCACTGAAGCTTTCTTT. The chain carries TRBV7-8 and TRBJ1-1; D ambiguous. The CDR3 extends over 18 amino acids. V was clipped by 1 base and J by 4 bases, with 22 bases between them. Germline-derived CDR1 and CDR2 are SGHVS and FQNEAQ.